This T cell receptor beta chain was sequenced in a study of Graves' ophthalmopathy and Graves' hyperthyroidism. For the study at large: Peripheral blood was gathered at the point of initial diagnosis, before any treatment started.

Trimming left V 5 bases short and J 8 bases short, with 6 bases between. CDR3 length equals 10 residues. Amplification of TCR beta CDR3 regions used RNA transcripts. The first round was an RT-PCR with HTBI primers, and the second round was a multiplex PCR. Each CDR3 protein gets one entry after TCRdb re-called the multiplex PCR reads with MiXCR. The repertoire holds over 150,000 distinct CDR3 sequences, with approximately 40% as singletons. This clonotype was detected ten times or more. For donors with ophthalmopathy, the disease showed moderate-to-severe activity, reached CAS ≥3 and NOSPECS ≥4, and had lasted under 3 months. Exclusion covered patients with other autoimmune diseases or uncontrolled infections (as well as pregnancy or lactation). As the starting material, roughly 9.8 ml of fresh peripheral blood yielded the PBMCs.

The sample consisted of peripheral blood. The TCR originated in a woman aged 40 to 50 with Graves' ophthalmopathy. The chain combines TRBV12-3 or TRBV12-4 with TRBJ1-1; D is uncertain. CDR3 DNA sequence: TGTGCCAGCAGTGGAGTAGAAGCTTTCTTT. Its translation is CASSGVEAFF.